Shown below are 18 T cell receptor beta chains from a single sample sequenced in a study of cytomegalovirus exposure and HLA in healthy donors. Primers included in the PCR were 60 Vbeta and 13 Jbeta primers. TCRdb's copy holds only in-frame clones and misses some; the assay was immunoSEQ multiplex PCR. Of approximately 110,000 clones in the sample, 65% to 85% were seen once. The sample was PBMCs. The origin of the receptors is a woman in her 30s in good health and CMV-seropositive.

This chain connects TRBV19 to TRBJ1-1, with 8 bases that match TRBD1. Germline V gene sequence: CDR1 LNHDA, CDR2 SQIVND (reference sequence). The trim removed 4 bases at V and 5 bases at J, leaving 9 bases unmatched. This CDR3 is built from 15 residues. CDR3 amino acids: CASSKRTGMVTEAFF. Written as DNA, the CDR3 is TGTGCCAGTAGTAAAAGGACAGGGATGGTTACTGAAGCTTTCTTT.

The CDR3 DNA is TGTGCCAGCAGTGAAGCGTATCAGGGGGCGCGGGGCTACACCTTC. Its protein is CASSEAYQGARGYTF. The J gene is TRBJ1-2, the V gene TRBV6-1, with 8 bases aligning to TRBD1. Germline V gene lookup returns CDR1 MNHNS and CDR2 SASEGT. The V and J ends lost 0 bases and 8 bases, in that order; junction bases with no gene match: 8. This CDR3 region has 15 residues.

The chain joins TRBV19 to TRBJ2-1; TRBD2 matches at 10 bases. Germline lookup yields CDR1 LNHDA and CDR2 SQIVND (reference sequence). The CDR3 extends over 15 amino acids. J was trimmed by 8 bases and V by 1 base; bases with no gene match: 5. The CDR3 spells CASSIGILAGDEQFF. CDR3 nucleotides: TGTGCCAGTAGTATAGGTATCCTAGCGGGGGATGAGCAGTTCTTC.

The chain couples TRBV5-3 to TRBJ1-5; D unclear. TRBV5-3 is labeled an ORF, and its function is uncertain. The CDR3 spans 15 residues. V lost 1 base and J lost 2, with 10 bases in between. CDR3 coding DNA: TGTGCCAGAAGCTTGTACACCAAAGGCAATCAGCCCCAGCATTTT. This gives the protein CARSLYTKGNQPQHF.

This clone was recorded a few times. The chain uses TRBV7-3 and TRBJ1-6; no clear D gene. Trimming cost V 0 bases and J 7 bases, with 4 bases left between them. The CDR3 has 13 residues. From germline, CDR1 is SGHTA and CDR2 FQGTGA. CDR3 coding DNA: TGTGCCAGCAGCTTAACCGGGAATTCACCCCTCCACTTT. It codes for CASSLTGNSPLHF.

The chain links TRBV9 to TRBJ1-4; D is uncertain. Germline CDR1 reads SGDLS; CDR2 reads YYNGEE. There are 16 residues in the CDR3. The ends were cut back, 2 bases at V and 0 bases at J, with 11 bases in the middle. CDR3 DNA: TGTGCCAGCAGCGTCGACATCCGCCCAACTAATGAAAAACTGTTTTTT. It translates to CASSVDIRPTNEKLFF.

The chain joins TRBV6-5 to TRBJ1-5; the D is unclear. Germline V CDR1 and CDR2: MNHEY, SVGAGI. This CDR3 has 16 amino acids. Trimming removed 0 bases at V and 0 bases at J, with 9 bases between. The CDR3 region is CASSYSSSYSNQPQHF. The CDR3 DNA is TGTGCCAGCAGTTACTCGTCCAGTTATAGCAATCAGCCCCAGCATTTT.

The CDR3 sequence: CASSHNSMNTEAFF. DNA for the CDR3: TGTGCCAGCTCACATAACAGCATGAACACTGAAGCTTTCTTT. The chain employs TRBV18 and TRBJ1-1, with unresolved D. From germline, CDR1 is KGHSH and CDR2 LQKENI. The CDR3 is 14 amino acids. V lost 4 bases and J 0 bases, leaving 9 bases between the germline ends.

This sequence joins TRBV21-1 and TRBJ2-2; whether TRBD2, the table's D call, matches the DNA was not checked. TRBV21-1 is a pseudogene. CDR3 length equals 13 residues. The DNA for the CDR3 is TGTGCCAGCAGCCGTATAAACACCGGGGAGCTGTTTTTT. Translated, it gives CASSRINTGELFF.

CDR3 sequence: CASSSGPEAFF. In DNA form, the CDR3 reads TGTGCCAGCAGTTCAGGGCCTGAAGCTTTCTTT. This chain links TRBV6-5 with TRBJ1-1; D is perhaps TRBD1 (5 bases). V lost 4 bases, J lost 6 bases, and 6 bases lay in between. This CDR3 is 11 amino acids long. CDR1 and CDR2 from the germline V gene are MNHEY and SVGAGI.

The chain combines TRBV9 with TRBJ1-1, with D unclear. This CDR3 is 13 amino acids long. Trimming took 0 bases from V and 10 from J, leaving 13 bases between them. The V gene's germline CDR1 is SGDLS and CDR2 YYNGEE. Here the CDR3 DNA reads TGTGCCAGCAGCGTAGTTCATAGCTGGGTAGCTTTCTTT. It codes for CASSVVHSWVAFF.

V and J are TRBV29-1 and TRBJ2-2, with D possibly TRBD2 on 6 matching bases. This CDR3 has 11 amino acids. V was pared by 7 bases and J by 5 bases, with 8 bases between. Per the germline V gene, CDR1 is SQVTM and CDR2 is ANQGSEA. The CDR3 is CSGRDTGELFF. The CDR3 bases are TGCAGCGGGAGGGATACCGGGGAGCTGTTTTTT.

V is TRBV19 and J is TRBJ1-4; 7 nucleotides align to TRBD1. CDR3 length equals 15 residues. Germline CDR1 and CDR2: LNHDA and SQIVND (reference sequence). V trimming: 4 bases; J trimming: 6 bases; junction bases outside the gene matches: 8. The DNA of the CDR3 is TGTGCCAGTAGTACCCAACAGGGGCTGTATGAAAAACTGTTTTTT. This encodes CASSTQQGLYEKLFF. The full variable domain, rest sourced from reference TRBV19 and TRBJ1-4, is DGGITQSPKYLFRKEGQNVTLSCEQNLNHDAMYWYRQDPGQGLRLIYYSQIVNDFQKGDIAEGYSVSREKKESFPLTVTSAQKNPTAFYLCASSTQQGLYEKLFFGSGTQLSVL.

The rearrangement uses TRBV5-1 and TRBJ2-6; D gene ambiguous. V shed 0 bases and J shed 2 bases, with 6 bases lying between them. This CDR3 is built from 15 residues. Germline assignment: CDR1 SGHRS and CDR2 YFSETQ. CDR3 DNA sequence: TGCGCCAGCAGCTTGGGGCAGGCTGGGGCCAACGTCCTGACTTTC. Its protein is CASSLGQAGANVLTF.

The chain carries TRBV10-1 and TRBJ2-2, with D perhaps matching TRBD2 (6 bases). The germline V gene has CDR1 WNHNN and CDR2 SYGVQD (reference sequence). The V and J ends lost 7 bases and 3 bases respectively, with 9 bases between them. The CDR3 extends over 13 amino acids. The CDR3 DNA is TGCGCCAGCATGCGGGACTACACCGGGGAGCTGTTTTTT. Protein: CASMRDYTGELFF.

The chain uses TRBV2 and TRBJ2-5, with 8 positions matching TRBD2. The germline gives CDR1 SNHLY, CDR2 FYNNEI. CDR3 length: 16 residues. Germline trimming cut 2 bases from V and 5 bases from J; bases unmatched to any gene: 10. The CDR3 sequence: CASSEKASGLAETQYF. In nucleotides, the CDR3 is TGTGCCAGCAGTGAAAAGGCTAGCGGGTTAGCGGAGACCCAGTACTTC.

This chain joins TRBV4-1 and TRBJ1-1, with a tentative D call TRBD1 (5 bases). With 1 base removed from V and 4 bases from J, the gap between germline ends came to 7 bases. Germline V CDR1 and CDR2: MGHRA, YSYEKL. This CDR3 has 13 residues. The CDR3 here is CASSQGQGTEAFF. The CDR3 DNA reads as TGCGCCAGCAGCCAAGGGCAGGGCACTGAAGCTTTCTTT.

The gene calls are TRBV5-4 and TRBJ1-5; weak D call: TRBD1 (6 bases). V gave up 3 bases and J gave up 4 bases, with 23 bases separating them. This CDR3 is 18 amino acids long. Germline V gives CDR1 SGHNT, CDR2 YYREEE (reference sequence). The CDR3 sequence is CASSYARHRQEENQPQHF. CDR3 DNA sequence: TGTGCCAGCAGCTACGCTCGACACCGACAGGAGGAGAATCAGCCCCAGCATTTT.